The 10 T cell receptor beta chains below come from one sample, sequenced in a study of shared clonotypes between healthy human individuals. Sequenced by immunoSEQ multiplex PCR; TCRdb stores in-frame clones only, minus some. The sample lists about 1 million clones, under 80% occurring once. The sample taken for sequencing was memory CD4+ T cells sorted from blood. Noted subset: CD45RA-negative fraction. These receptors were taken from a man aged 18 to 29 in good health.

This clone was observed once. The CDR3 DNA sequence: TGTGCCAGCAGTTTGCAAAATCGCCGGGAGCTGTTTTTT. The encoded protein is CASSLQNRRELFF. The chain couples TRBV2 to TRBJ2-2, with unresolved D. This CDR3 contains 13 residues. Trimming took 5 bases from V and 9 from J, leaving 13 bases between them. The germline CDR1 and CDR2 sequences are SNHLY and FYNNEI.

The chain uses TRBV5-1 and TRBJ2-6; possible D gene TRBD2, 5 bases. Trimming shortened V by 0 bases and J by 2 bases, and 6 bases separated the two germline ends. This CDR3 contains 15 residues. Per germline, CDR1 SGHRS and CDR2 YFSETQ. CDR3 sequence: CASSLDGAGANVLTF. The CDR3 DNA is TGCGCCAGCAGCTTGGACGGGGCTGGGGCCAACGTCCTGACTTTC.

This clone was seen more than once but under ten times. The chain links TRBV7-2 to TRBJ2-1, with D hard to call. Between the trimmed V and J ends, which lost 1 base and 5 bases, there was a span of 0 bases. CDR3 size: 11 residues. CDR1 is SGHTA, CDR2 FQGNSA, per germline. The CDR3 sequence is CASSLDNEQFF. The DNA of the CDR3 is TGTGCCAGCAGCTTAGACAATGAGCAGTTCTTC.

The chain recombines TRBV5-8 with TRBJ1-5; tentatively, D is TRBD1 (6 bases). V gave up 2 bases and J gave up 2 bases, with 14 bases separating them. The CDR3 is 16 residues long. Germline CDR1 SGHTS, CDR2 YDEGEE. This CDR3 is CASSLDRSRGNQPQHF. Written as DNA, the CDR3 is TGTGCCAGCAGCTTAGACAGGTCCCGGGGCAATCAGCCCCAGCATTTT.

This clone showed up just a few times. The sample holds other DNA sequences that translate to the same CDR3. This chain uses TRBV5-1 with TRBJ2-7, with 9 bases aligning to TRBD2. Trimming cost V 4 bases and J 1 base; bases outside gene matches: 3. The CDR3 loop spans 14 amino acids. Germline lookup yields CDR1 SGHRS and CDR2 YFSETQ. The CDR3 loop is CASSPLAGSYEQYF. The CDR3 DNA reads as TGCGCCAGCAGCCCTCTAGCGGGATCCTACGAGCAGTACTTC.

V and J are TRBV4-2 and TRBJ2-3; TRBD2 aligns across 9 bases. CDR1 and CDR2 from the germline V gene are LGHNA and YNFKEQ. V lost 0 bases, J lost 1 base, and 5 bases stayed unmatched. This CDR3 region has 17 residues. The CDR3 DNA reads TGTGCCAGCAGCCAAGATAAGGCTAGCGGGGGCACAGATACGCAGTATTTT. It is translated as CASSQDKASGGTDTQYF.

The chain joins TRBV6-6 to TRBJ1-2, with no clear D. Trimming cost V 6 bases and J 4 bases, with 21 bases left between them. The CDR3 is 16 amino acids. Per germline, CDR1 MNHNY and CDR2 SVGAGI (reference sequence). Written as DNA, the CDR3 is TGTGCCAGCAGACTGCCCGGGCAGTCAGAGCTCTATGGCTACACCTTC. Translating gives CASRLPGQSELYGYTF.

This clone was seen a few times. The rearrangement links TRBV28 to TRBJ1-2; D is ambiguous. Germline lookup yields CDR1 MDHEN and CDR2 SYDVKM. CDR3 length: 15 amino acids. Trimming stripped 4 bases from V and 7 bases from J, with 19 bases between. Here the CDR3 reads CASSSPGGIHVGYTF. The CDR3 DNA reads as TGTGCCAGCAGTTCCCCTGGAGGGATCCATGTTGGCTACACCTTC.

The chain recombines TRBV5-1 with TRBJ1-4, with D possibly being TRBD1 (6 bases). Trimming left V 0 bases short and J 7 bases short, with 10 bases between. This CDR3 spans 14 amino acids. Germline CDR1 SGHRS, CDR2 YFSETQ. The chain's CDR3 is CASSLGEGGEKLFF. The CDR3 DNA follows: TGCGCCAGCAGCTTGGGTGAAGGGGGTGAAAAACTGTTTTTT.

The genes are TRBV28 and TRBJ1-2, with TRBD1 as a possible D gene (5 bases). The V end lost 5 bases, the J end lost 4 bases, and 14 bases lay between the germline ends. The germline CDR1 and CDR2 sequences are MDHEN and SYDVKM. CDR3 size: 14 residues. CDR3 DNA: TGTGCCAGCAGTCCCCCCGAGGGGACCTATGGCTACACCTTC. Protein sequence: CASSPPEGTYGYTF.